This TCR beta chain is drawn from a study of cytomegalovirus exposure and HLA in healthy donors (dated by TCRdb to the late 2010s). For the wider study: According to a later analysis, the roughly 120 validation repertoires were produced on the same platform as the 666 repertoires of the first cohort. The study was designed to test whether signatures of past pathogen exposure could be identified by cataloging public T cell receptors. A separate validation cohort of roughly 130 different subjects was used in addition to the 666-subject first cohort. To predict cytomegalovirus infection status, the study brought together high-throughput TCR immunosequencing, statistical association of individual TCRs with disease status, and machine learning. Broad study findings and their caveats: A later analysis lacked HLA typing for the validation cohort, so it scored co-occurrence in that cohort across all 110 or so repertoires. Subsequent analysis determined that TCRs grouped into clusters in the first cohort also showed a tendency toward co-occurrence across the roughly 110 validation repertoires, and roughly 94% of cluster scores exceeded 0. In vitro tests confirmed that a few of the cytomegalovirus-associated TCR beta chains recognize cytomegalovirus antigens. In both the original and validation cohorts, the classifier was reported to diagnose cytomegalovirus status with high specificity and sensitivity. The study listed 150 to 200 TCR beta chains as associated with cytomegalovirus. The authors suggested that the approach could potentially be generalized to other disease states and immunological phenotypes. Across donors, most TCR sequences were observed very rarely, whereas some public TCRs were present in many individuals.

The library relied on the immunoSEQ multiplex PCR assay. The study's own analysis went as follows. A statistical classification framework was built to diagnose cytomegalovirus status from the catalog of TCR beta chain sequences. TCRdb's version of the immuneACCESS table is confined to in-frame rearrangements and falls short of the full clone set. An unresolved V gene accounts for under half of the shortfall where checked; the remainder is of unknown origin. Clone size and V and J calls were adopted from that table, with D and trimming inferred from the DNA. The sample has 100,000 to 150,000 clones on record, around 96% of them singletons. 1.7% of the sample belongs to the ten largest clones. As for this clone: No cognate antigen has been identified for it. No much larger clone is present one base from it, and per-base qualities are unavailable.

Separate from the roughly 650-subject first cohort, the validation cohort of more than 90 subjects was the group to which the donors belonged. CDR1 and CDR2, per the germline V gene (reference sequence), are GTSNPN and SVGIG. The CDR3 contains 12 residues, cysteine and phenylalanine counted. Only the CDR3 DNA is retained, 36 bases long and in frame from the first base. V ends up 8 bases short and J 5 bases short, with an unmatched junction base count of 9. Sequencing used PBMCs. This TCR derives from a man aged 18-30 years in good health and CMV-seronegative. Here the chain combines TRBV30 and TRBJ2-7, with 7 central nucleotides matching TRBD2. The DNA is TGTGCCCACGCCCGCGGGAGTGACGAGCAGTACTTC. Translated, it gives CAHARGSDEQYF.